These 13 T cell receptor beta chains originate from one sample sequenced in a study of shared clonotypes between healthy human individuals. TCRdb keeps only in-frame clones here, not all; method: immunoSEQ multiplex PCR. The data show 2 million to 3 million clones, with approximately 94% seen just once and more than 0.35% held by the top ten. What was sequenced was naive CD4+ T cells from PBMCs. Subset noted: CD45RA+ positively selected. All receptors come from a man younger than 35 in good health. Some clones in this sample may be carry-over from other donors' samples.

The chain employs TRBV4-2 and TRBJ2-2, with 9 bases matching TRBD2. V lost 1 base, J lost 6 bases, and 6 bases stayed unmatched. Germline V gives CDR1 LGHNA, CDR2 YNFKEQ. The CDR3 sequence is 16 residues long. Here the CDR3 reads CASSQVSSGIPGELFF. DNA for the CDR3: TGTGCCAGCAGCCAAGTATCTAGCGGGATCCCCGGGGAGCTGTTTTTT.

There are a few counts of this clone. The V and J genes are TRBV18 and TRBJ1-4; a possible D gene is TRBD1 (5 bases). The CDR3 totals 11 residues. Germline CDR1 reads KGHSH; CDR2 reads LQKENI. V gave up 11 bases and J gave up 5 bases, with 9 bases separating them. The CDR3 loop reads CASGLNEKLFF. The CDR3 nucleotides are TGTGCCTCAGGGTTGAATGAAAAACTGTTTTTT.

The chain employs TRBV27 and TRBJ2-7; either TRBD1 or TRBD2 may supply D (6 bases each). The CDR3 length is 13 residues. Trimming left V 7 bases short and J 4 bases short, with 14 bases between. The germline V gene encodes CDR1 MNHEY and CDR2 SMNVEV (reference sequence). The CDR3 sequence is CASMRGERYEQYF. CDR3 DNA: TGTGCCAGCATGAGGGGGGAACGATACGAGCAGTACTTC.

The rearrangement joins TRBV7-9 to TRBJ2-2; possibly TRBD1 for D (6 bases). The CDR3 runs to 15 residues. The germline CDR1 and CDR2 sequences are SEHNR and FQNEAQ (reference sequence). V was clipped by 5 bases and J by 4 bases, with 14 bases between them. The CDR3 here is CASSRNRESTGELFF. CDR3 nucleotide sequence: TGTGCCAGCAGCCGAAACAGGGAATCCACCGGGGAGCTGTTTTTT.

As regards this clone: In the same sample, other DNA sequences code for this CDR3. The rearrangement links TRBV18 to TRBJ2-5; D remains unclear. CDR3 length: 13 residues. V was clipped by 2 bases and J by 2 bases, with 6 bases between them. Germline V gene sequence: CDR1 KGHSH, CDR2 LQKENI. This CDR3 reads CASSPRRQETQYF. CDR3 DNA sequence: TGTGCCAGCTCACCAAGGAGACAAGAGACCCAGTACTTC.

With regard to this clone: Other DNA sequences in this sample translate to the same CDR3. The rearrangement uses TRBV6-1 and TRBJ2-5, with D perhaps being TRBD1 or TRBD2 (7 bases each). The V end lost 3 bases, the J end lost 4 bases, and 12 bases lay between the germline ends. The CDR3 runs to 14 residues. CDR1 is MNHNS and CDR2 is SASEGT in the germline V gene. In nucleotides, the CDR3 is TGTGCCAGCAGTGAGGGAGGGACAGTAGAGACCCAGTACTTC. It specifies CASSEGGTVETQYF.

The CDR3 protein is CAWSGTTIHQFF. The CDR3 nucleotides are TGTGCCTGGAGTGGGACCACCATTCACCAGTTCTTC. The V call is TRBV30, the J call TRBJ2-1; no clear D gene. The V gene lost 1 base and the J gene lost 13 bases, with 14 bases spanning the gap. The CDR3 is 12 amino acids. Germline CDR1 reads GTSNPN; CDR2 reads SVGIG (reference sequence).

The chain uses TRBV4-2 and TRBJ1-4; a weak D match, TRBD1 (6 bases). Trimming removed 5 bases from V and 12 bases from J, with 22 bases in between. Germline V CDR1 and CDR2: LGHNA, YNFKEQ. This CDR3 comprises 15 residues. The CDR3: CASSLGGTSAEELFF. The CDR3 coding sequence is TGTGCCAGCAGCTTGGGAGGGACATCTGCCGAGGAACTGTTTTTT.

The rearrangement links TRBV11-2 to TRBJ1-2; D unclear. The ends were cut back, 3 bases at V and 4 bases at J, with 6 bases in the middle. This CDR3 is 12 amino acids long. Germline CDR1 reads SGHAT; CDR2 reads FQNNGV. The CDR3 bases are TGTGCCAGCAGCTTGCACGCCTATGGCTACACCTTC. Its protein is CASSLHAYGYTF.

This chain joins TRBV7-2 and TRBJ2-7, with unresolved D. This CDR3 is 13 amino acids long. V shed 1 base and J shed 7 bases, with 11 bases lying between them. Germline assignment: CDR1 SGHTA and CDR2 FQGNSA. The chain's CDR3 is CASSLVHPEEQYF. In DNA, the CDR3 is TGTGCCAGCAGCTTAGTGCACCCGGAGGAGCAGTACTTC.

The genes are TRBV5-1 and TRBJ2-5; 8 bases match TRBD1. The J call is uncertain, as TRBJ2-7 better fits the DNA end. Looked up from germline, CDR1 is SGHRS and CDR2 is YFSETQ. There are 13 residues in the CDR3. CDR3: CASSRDRGYEQYF. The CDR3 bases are TGCGCCAGCAGCAGAGACAGGGGTTACGAGCAGTACTTC.

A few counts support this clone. In DNA form, the CDR3 reads TGTGCCAGCAGCCGAGTGCGGGGTAACTACGAGCAGTACTTC. Protein: CASSRVRGNYEQYF. The chain employs TRBV6-5 and TRBJ2-7; D is perhaps TRBD2 (6 bases). The V gene's germline CDR1 is MNHEY and CDR2 SVGAGI. The CDR3 length is 14 residues. Trimming cost V 6 bases and J 3 bases, with 15 bases left between them.

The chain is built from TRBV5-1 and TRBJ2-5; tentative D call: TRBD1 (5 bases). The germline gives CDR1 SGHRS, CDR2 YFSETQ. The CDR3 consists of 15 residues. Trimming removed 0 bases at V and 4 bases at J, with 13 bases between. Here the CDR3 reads CASSLGSDIGETQYF. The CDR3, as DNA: TGCGCCAGCAGCTTGGGCTCGGACATTGGAGAGACCCAGTACTTC.